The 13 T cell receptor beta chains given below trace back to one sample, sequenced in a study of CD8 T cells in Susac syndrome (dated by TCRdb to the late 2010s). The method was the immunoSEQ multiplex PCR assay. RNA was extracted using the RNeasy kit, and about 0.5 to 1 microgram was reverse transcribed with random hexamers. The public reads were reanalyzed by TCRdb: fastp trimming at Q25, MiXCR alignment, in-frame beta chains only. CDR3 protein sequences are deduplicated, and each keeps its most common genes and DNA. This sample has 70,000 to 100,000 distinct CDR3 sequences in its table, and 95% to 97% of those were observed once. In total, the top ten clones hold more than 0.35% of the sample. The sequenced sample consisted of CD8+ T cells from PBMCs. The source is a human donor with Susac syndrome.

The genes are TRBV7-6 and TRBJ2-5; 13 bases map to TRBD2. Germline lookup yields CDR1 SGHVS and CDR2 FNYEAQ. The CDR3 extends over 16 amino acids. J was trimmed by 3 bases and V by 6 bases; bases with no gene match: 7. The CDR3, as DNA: TGTGCCAGCAGAAGACTAGCGGGGGGCCCGAAAGAGACCCAGTACTTC. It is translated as CASRRLAGGPKETQYF.

The CDR3 region is CSARVSRGRDQPQHF. CDR3 nucleotides: TGCAGTGCTAGAGTGTCCAGGGGGCGAGATCAGCCCCAGCATTTT. The chain is built from TRBV20-1 and TRBJ1-5; the match to TRBD1 covers 8 bases. CDR3 length equals 15 residues. Germline V gene data show CDR1 as DFQATT and CDR2 as SNEGSKA (reference sequence). Trimming cost V 1 base and J 5 bases; bases outside gene matches: 7.

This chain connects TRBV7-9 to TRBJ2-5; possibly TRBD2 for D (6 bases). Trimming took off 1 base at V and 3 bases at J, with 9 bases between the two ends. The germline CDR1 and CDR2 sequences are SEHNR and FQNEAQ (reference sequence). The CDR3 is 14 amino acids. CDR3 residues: CASSLVRGKETQYF. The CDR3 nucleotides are TGTGCCAGCAGCTTAGTTCGCGGGAAAGAGACCCAGTACTTC.

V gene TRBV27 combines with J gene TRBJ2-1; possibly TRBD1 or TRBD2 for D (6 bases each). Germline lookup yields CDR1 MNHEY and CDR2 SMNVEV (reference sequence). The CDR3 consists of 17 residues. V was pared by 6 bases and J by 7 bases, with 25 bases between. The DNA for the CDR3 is TGTGCCAGCAGCCGCCTCTTAGCGGAGGGGGTGGCAAATGAGCAGTTCTTC. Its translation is CASSRLLAEGVANEQFF.

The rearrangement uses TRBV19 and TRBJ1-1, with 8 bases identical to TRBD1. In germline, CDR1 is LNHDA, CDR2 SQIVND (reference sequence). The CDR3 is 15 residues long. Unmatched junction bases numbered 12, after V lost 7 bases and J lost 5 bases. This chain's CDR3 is CASKPSSQGATEAFF. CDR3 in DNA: TGTGCCAGTAAACCCTCCAGTCAGGGGGCTACTGAAGCTTTCTTT.

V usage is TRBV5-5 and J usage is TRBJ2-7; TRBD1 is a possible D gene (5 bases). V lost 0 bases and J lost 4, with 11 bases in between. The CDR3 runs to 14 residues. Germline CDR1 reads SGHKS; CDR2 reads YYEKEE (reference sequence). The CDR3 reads CASSLARELYEQYV. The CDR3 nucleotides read TGTGCCAGCAGCTTGGCCAGGGAATTATACGAGCAGTACGTC.

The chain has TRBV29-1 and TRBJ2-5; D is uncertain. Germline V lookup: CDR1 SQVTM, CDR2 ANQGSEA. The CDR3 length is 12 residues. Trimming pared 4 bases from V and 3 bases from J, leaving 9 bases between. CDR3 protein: CSVASAEETQYF. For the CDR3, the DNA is TGCAGCGTTGCGTCGGCAGAAGAGACCCAGTACTTC.

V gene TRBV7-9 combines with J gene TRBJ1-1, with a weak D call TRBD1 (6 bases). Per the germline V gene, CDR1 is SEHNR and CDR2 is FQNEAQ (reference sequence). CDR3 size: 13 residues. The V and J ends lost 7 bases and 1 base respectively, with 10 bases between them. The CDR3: CASILQGNTEAFF. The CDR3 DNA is TGTGCCAGCATCCTACAGGGGAACACTGAAGCTTTCTTT.

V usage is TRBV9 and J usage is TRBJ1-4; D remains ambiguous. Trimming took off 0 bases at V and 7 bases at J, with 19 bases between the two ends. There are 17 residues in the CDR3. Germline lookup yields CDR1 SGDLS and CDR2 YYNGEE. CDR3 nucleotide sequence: TGTGCCAGCAGCGTAGGAGAGAAAGGAGGCCGGAGTGAAAAACTGTTTTTT. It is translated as CASSVGEKGGRSEKLFF.

The CDR3 DNA reads TGTGCCAGCAGTCTCTACGGGCCCCAGCATTTT. As protein: CASSLYGPQHF. The V and J genes are TRBV28 and TRBJ1-5; D gene uncertain. This CDR3 is 11 amino acids long. Trimming pared 5 bases from V and 9 bases from J, leaving 8 bases between. Looked up from germline, CDR1 is MDHEN and CDR2 is SYDVKM. Supplemented by reference TRBV28 and TRBJ1-5, the full variable domain reads DVKVTQSSRYLVKRTGEKVFLECVQDMDHENMFWYRQDPGLGLRLIYFSYDVKMKEKGDIPEGYSVSREKKERFSLILESASTNQTSMYLCASSLYGPQHFGDGTRLSIL.

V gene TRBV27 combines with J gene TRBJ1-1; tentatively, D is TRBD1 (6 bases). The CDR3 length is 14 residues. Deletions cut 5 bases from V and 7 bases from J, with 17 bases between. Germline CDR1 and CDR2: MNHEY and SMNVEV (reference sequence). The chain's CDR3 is CASSLSRGLVEAFF. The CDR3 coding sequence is TGTGCCAGCAGTCTCAGCAGGGGATTGGTTGAAGCTTTCTTT.

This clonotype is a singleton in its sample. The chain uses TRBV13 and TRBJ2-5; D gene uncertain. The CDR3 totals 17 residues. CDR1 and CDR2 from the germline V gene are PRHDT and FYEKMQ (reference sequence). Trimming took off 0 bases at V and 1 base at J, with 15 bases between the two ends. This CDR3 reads CASSLGFGDFLQETQYF. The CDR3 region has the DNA TGTGCCAGCAGCTTAGGCTTTGGGGATTTCCTCCAAGAGACCCAGTACTTC.

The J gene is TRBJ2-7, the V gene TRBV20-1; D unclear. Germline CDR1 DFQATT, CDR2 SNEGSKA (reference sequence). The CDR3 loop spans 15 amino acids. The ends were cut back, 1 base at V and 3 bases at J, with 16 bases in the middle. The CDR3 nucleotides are TGCAGTGCTAGAGGTGGAATACAGACCTACTACGAGCAGTACTTC. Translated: CSARGGIQTYYEQYF.